One and the same sample provided the 19 T cell receptor beta chains below, sequenced in a study of blood T cells in healthy people across ages. A sample-barcoded 5' primer and a J-beta primer mix were used in a second PCR of roughly 6 to 12 cycles. TCRdb passed the 5' RACE reads through MiXCR, listing each CDR3 protein once. The table records about 670,000 distinct CDR3 sequences, 40% to 45% of them present only once. Input material: blood. The receptor source for this set is a man older than 75 in good health.

This clonotype was counted a few times. CDR3 in amino acids: CASKSYLGGYGYTF. CDR3 bases: TGTGCCAGCAAAAGTTATCTGGGAGGTTATGGCTACACCTTC. The chain has TRBV12-3 or TRBV12-4 and TRBJ1-2; no reliable D call. The length of the CDR3 is 14 residues. The V end lost 7 bases, the J end lost 5 bases, and 17 bases lay between the germline ends.

For this clonotype: Since a much larger clone is just one base distant, this may be a read error. This sequence joins TRBV9 and TRBJ1-2; 10 bases fit TRBD1. CDR1 is SGDLS and CDR2 is YYNGEE in the germline V gene. The CDR3 totals 14 residues. Trimming took 6 bases from V and 8 from J; bases not matched to a gene: 10. The DNA of the CDR3 is TGTGCCAGCAACGCCAGGGACAGGGGAGGAGGCTACACCTTC. This encodes CASNARDRGGGYTF.

The chain carries TRBV27 and TRBJ2-7, with D unresolved. The CDR3 extends over 13 amino acids. Trimming stripped 5 bases from V and 9 bases from J, with 17 bases between. CDR1 is MNHEY and CDR2 is SMNVEV in the germline V gene (reference sequence). The CDR3 bases are TGTGCCAGCAGTCGGGCCTCGGAAGGAGTGCAGTACTTC. It codes for CASSRASEGVQYF.

This clonotype appeared many times. The chain has TRBV5-1 and TRBJ2-7; no definite D call. CDR1 and CDR2 from the germline V gene are SGHRS and YFSETQ. The CDR3 loop spans 14 amino acids. The germline V and J ends were trimmed by 0 bases and 0 bases, with 7 bases remaining between them. The CDR3 protein is CASSLDEVSYEQYF. In DNA form, the CDR3 reads TGCGCCAGCAGCTTGGATGAGGTCTCCTACGAGCAGTACTTC.

Only one count was recorded for this clonotype. The rearrangement joins TRBV6-5 to TRBJ2-4; TRBD2 is a possible D gene (5 bases). CDR3 size: 14 residues. Trimming removed 5 bases at V and 13 bases at J, with 21 bases between. Germline loops: CDR1 MNHEY, CDR2 SVGAGI. The CDR3 region has the DNA TGTGCCAGCAGTCAAGGTTTTCTCGGGTGGGAGCAGTACTTC. Amino acids: CASSQGFLGWEQYF.

The chain joins TRBV29-1 to TRBJ1-1; tentative D call: TRBD1 (5 bases). The CDR3 is 12 amino acids. The V gene's germline CDR1 is SQVTM and CDR2 ANQGSEA. Trimming stripped 6 bases from V and 3 bases from J, with 11 bases between. In DNA form, the CDR3 reads TGCAGCGTACTCGACAGTGACACTGAAGCTTTCTTT. This encodes CSVLDSDTEAFF.

This clonotype was recorded only once. The genes are TRBV5-1 and TRBJ2-4; 10 positions agree with TRBD2. Germline CDR1 is SGHRS and CDR2 is YFSETQ. V trimming: 0 bases; J trimming: 0 bases; junction bases outside the gene matches: 6. The CDR3 runs 18 residues. The CDR3 region is CASSLVLAGGLAKNIQYF. CDR3 sequence (DNA): TGCGCCAGCAGCTTGGTTTTAGCGGGAGGTCTAGCCAAAAACATTCAGTACTTC.

This clonotype was counted between two and nine times. The CDR3 is CSAFAGPMNEQFF. The CDR3, as DNA: TGCAGTGCTTTCGCCGGACCGATGAATGAGCAGTTCTTC. This sequence joins TRBV20-1 and TRBJ2-1; the D is unclear. V shed 5 bases and J shed 7 bases, with 15 bases lying between them. Germline CDR1 reads DFQATT; CDR2 reads SNEGSKA (reference sequence). There are 13 residues in the CDR3.

The chain combines TRBV11-2 with TRBJ2-2, with TRBD2 identical over 11 bases. With 4 bases clipped from V and 6 bases from J, the junction kept 7 bases outside the gene matches. The V gene's germline CDR1 is SGHAT and CDR2 FQNNGV. The CDR3 is 16 residues long. This CDR3 reads CASSSSGGRRPGELFF. CDR3 DNA: TGTGCCAGCAGCTCTAGCGGGGGGCGGAGACCCGGGGAGCTGTTTTTT.

The V and J genes are TRBV20-1 and TRBJ2-4; D ambiguous. The germline V gene has CDR1 DFQATT and CDR2 SNEGSKA (reference sequence). The CDR3 contains 15 residues. V was pared by 6 bases and J by 1 base, with 16 bases between. CDR3 loop: CSAFPSERAKNIQYF. The CDR3 nucleotides are TGCAGTGCGTTCCCATCAGAACGGGCCAAAAACATTCAGTACTTC.

The rearrangement uses TRBV20-1 and TRBJ2-5, with 15 positions matching TRBD2. J lost 5 bases, V lost 6 bases, and 7 bases had no gene match. In germline, CDR1 is DFQATT, CDR2 SNEGSKA (reference sequence). The CDR3 contains 15 residues. The CDR3, as DNA: TGCAGTGCCCTCCGGACTAGCGGGGGGGTTGAGACCCAGTACTTC. Amino acids: CSALRTSGGVETQYF.

In regard to this clonotype: A read error may account for a junction end that differs from germline. The chain joins TRBV28 to TRBJ2-5, with 15 bases lining up with TRBD2. The J call may not be correct, given that the DNA end is closer to TRBJ2-7. Germline CDR1 and CDR2: MDHEN and SYDVKM. The CDR3 covers 17 residues. As DNA, the CDR3 is TGTGCCAGCAGTCGCCCGGGACTAGCGGGAGGTTCCTGCGAGCAGTACTTC. It yields the protein CASSRPGLAGGSCEQYF.

The chain has TRBV27 and TRBJ1-2, with D possibly TRBD1 on 5 matching bases. CDR3 length: 15 amino acids. Between the trimmed V and J ends, which lost 3 bases and 4 bases, there was a span of 15 bases. CDR1 MNHEY and CDR2 SMNVEV come from the germline V gene (reference sequence). The CDR3 DNA follows: TGTGCCAGCAGTTTCTCGGCCCGAAGGGGCTATGGCTACACCTTC. Its protein product is CASSFSARRGYGYTF.

In its sample, this clonotype was seen a few times. The chain recombines TRBV5-1 with TRBJ2-4, with D perhaps matching TRBD1 or TRBD2 (5 bases each). Germline values: CDR1 SGHRS, CDR2 YFSETQ. The CDR3 contains 15 residues. V shed 3 bases and J shed 7 bases, with 17 bases lying between them. CDR3 nucleotide sequence: TGCGCCAGCAGCTGGGACGGAGTGGGCAACAACATTCAGTACTTC. Protein: CASSWDGVGNNIQYF.

This clonotype was detected once. The chain has TRBV20-1 and TRBJ2-3; TRBD2 aligns across 8 bases. There are 14 residues in the CDR3. Germline V lookup: CDR1 DFQATT, CDR2 SNEGSKA (reference sequence). J lost 2 bases, V lost 3 bases, and 4 bases had no gene match. DNA of the CDR3: TGCAGTGCTAGCGGGGGGGCCCCCACAGATACGCAGTATTTT. As protein: CSASGGAPTDTQYF.

This clonotype was detected ten times or more. V usage is TRBV28 and J usage is TRBJ2-6; TRBD1 is a possible D gene (6 bases). The germline V and J ends were trimmed by 6 bases and 4 bases, with 13 bases remaining between them. This CDR3 region has 15 residues. CDR1 is MDHEN and CDR2 is SYDVKM in the germline V gene. In nucleotides, the CDR3 is TGTGCCAGCAGCTGGACAGCGTTCGGGGCCAACGTCCTGACTTTC. Its translation: CASSWTAFGANVLTF. Full variable domain (remainder filled in from reference TRBV28 and TRBJ2-6): DVKVTQSSRYLVKRTGEKVFLECVQDMDHENMFWYRQDPGLGLRLIYFSYDVKMKEKGDIPEGYSVSREKKERFSLILESASTNQTSMYLCASSWTAFGANVLTFGAGSRLTVL.

This chain joins TRBV4-2 and TRBJ2-5; TRBD2 aligns across 9 bases. The CDR3 extends over 20 amino acids. Germline assignment: CDR1 LGHNA and CDR2 YNFKEQ. The V segment lost 0 bases and the J segment 5 bases; nucleotides outside the gene matches: 19. The CDR3 protein is CASSQDRHGTSLPSGETQYF. The CDR3, as DNA: TGTGCCAGCAGCCAAGATCGTCACGGGACTAGCCTTCCAAGCGGGGAGACCCAGTACTTC.

This clonotype was recorded a few times. A read error may explain this, as a much larger clone is one base away. The chain is built from TRBV20-1 and TRBJ1-5; 7 nucleotides align to TRBD1. The V gene end was trimmed by 3 bases and the J gene end by 4 bases; junction bases not matched to a gene: 9. There are 15 residues in the CDR3. Germline assignment: CDR1 DFQATT and CDR2 SNEGSKA (reference sequence). CDR3 in DNA: TGCAGTGCTAGTGTAGGGGACAGCCAAAATCAGCCCCAGCATTTT. The encoded protein is CSASVGDSQNQPQHF.

The rearrangement uses TRBV5-6 and TRBJ2-5; a weak D match, TRBD2 (5 bases). Trimming left V 4 bases short and J 5 bases short, with 15 bases between. This CDR3 is built from 14 residues. Germline V CDR1 and CDR2: SGHDT, YYEEEE. The CDR3 DNA follows: TGTGCCAGCAGCCCCTACGGGGTGGGTGAGACCCAGTACTTC. Amino acids: CASSPYGVGETQYF.